The 17 T cell receptor beta chains given below trace back to one sample, sequenced in a study of blood T cell repertoires in COVID-19. The method was immunoSEQ multiplex PCR; TCRdb's version includes in-frame clones alone and lacks a portion of them. The repertoire holds around 250,000 clones, with more than 75% as singletons. Sequences were obtained from PBMCs or T cells enriched from blood (not recorded which). These receptors were taken from a woman in her 50s who had recovered from COVID-19.

This clone was picked up many times. The chain couples TRBV7-2 to TRBJ1-1; D remains unclear. This CDR3 has 13 residues. CDR1 and CDR2 (germline): SGHTA, FQGNSA. The V and J ends lost 4 bases and 5 bases respectively, with 11 bases between them. The chain's CDR3 is CASSSDPRTEAFF. CDR3 in DNA: TGTGCCAGCAGCTCCGACCCTAGGACTGAAGCTTTCTTT.

The V and J genes are TRBV19 and TRBJ2-1; TRBD2 might be the D (5 bases). In germline, CDR1 is LNHDA, CDR2 SQIVND (reference sequence). The CDR3 contains 17 residues. The germline V and J ends were trimmed by 5 bases and 4 bases, with 21 bases remaining between them. The CDR3 sequence: CASSRISTSSYYNEQFF. CDR3 sequence (DNA): TGTGCCAGTAGTCGAATTTCTACTAGTTCCTATTACAATGAGCAGTTCTTC.

The chain combines TRBV6-6 with TRBJ1-5, with D possibly being TRBD1 (6 bases). This CDR3 is built from 14 residues. The V end lost 9 bases, the J end lost 3 bases, and 15 bases lay between the germline ends. From germline, CDR1 is MNHNY and CDR2 SVGAGI (reference sequence). In nucleotides, the CDR3 is TGTGCCAGTCGGTGGGGGCAGCTCAATCAGCCCCAGCATTTT. Translated, it gives CASRWGQLNQPQHF.

This chain joins TRBV29-1 and TRBJ2-2, with D possibly being TRBD2 (6 bases). V was clipped by 5 bases and J by 2 bases, with 15 bases between them. The CDR3 spans 15 residues. Germline loops: CDR1 SQVTM, CDR2 ANQGSEA. The CDR3 DNA reads as TGCAGCGTTAGAGCCGGAGGGGCCAACACCGGGGAGCTGTTTTTT. Amino acids: CSVRAGGANTGELFF.

The chain joins TRBV6-2 or TRBV6-3 to TRBJ1-2; D uncertain. The germline CDR1 and CDR2 sequences are MNHEY and SVGEGT. The germline V and J ends were trimmed by 3 bases and 6 bases, with 14 bases remaining between them. This CDR3 region has 14 residues. The CDR3 bases are TGTGCCAGCAGTTATTCAAGCCGGAGAGATGGCTACACCTTC. Protein product: CASSYSSRRDGYTF.

This chain connects TRBV28 to TRBJ2-2; D may be TRBD2 (6 bases). The V end was cut by 5 bases, the J end by 4 bases, with 14 bases between. The CDR3 spans 15 residues. Germline CDR1 MDHEN, CDR2 SYDVKM. CDR3 residues: CASSETSSGTGELFF. CDR3 in DNA: TGTGCCAGCAGTGAAACTAGCTCTGGCACCGGGGAGCTGTTTTTT.

The chain's CDR3 is CASSYSNEKLFF. CDR3 DNA: TGCGCCAGCAGCTACTCGAATGAAAAACTGTTTTTT. V gene TRBV5-1 combines with J gene TRBJ1-4; no definite D call. CDR1 is SGHRS, CDR2 YFSETQ, per germline. This CDR3 is built from 12 residues. The V gene lost 3 bases and the J gene lost 5 bases, with 5 bases spanning the gap. The whole variable domain, remainder taken from reference TRBV5-1 and TRBJ1-4, is KAGVTQTPRYLIKTRGQQVTLSCSPISGHRSVSWYQQTPGQGLQFLFEYFSETQRNKGNFPGRFSGRQFSNSRSEMNVSTLELGDSALYLCASSYSNEKLFFGSGTQLSVL.

The chain links TRBV6-5 to TRBJ2-1; weak D call: TRBD2 (5 bases). The CDR3 consists of 15 residues. Germline V CDR1 and CDR2: MNHEY, SVGAGI. Trimming pared 6 bases from V and 3 bases from J, leaving 15 bases between. The CDR3 region has the DNA TGTGCCAGCAGGATCCACAACGGGATCTACAATGAGCAGTTCTTC. This encodes CASRIHNGIYNEQFF.

This clone was detected once. The rearrangement joins TRBV5-5 to TRBJ2-2, with TRBD1 matching over 8 bases. The CDR3 sequence is 14 residues long. Germline V gives CDR1 SGHKS, CDR2 YYEKEE (reference sequence). Trimming took 4 bases from V and 6 from J; bases not matched to a gene: 5. The CDR3 reads CASSLGTGAGELFF. CDR3 DNA sequence: TGTGCCAGCAGCCTCGGGACAGGAGCCGGGGAGCTGTTTTTT.

V usage is TRBV2 and J usage is TRBJ2-2; D not resolved. Per germline, CDR1 SNHLY and CDR2 FYNNEI. V lost 11 bases, J lost 1 base, and 14 bases lay in between. The length of the CDR3 is 14 residues. The CDR3 DNA sequence: TGTGCCGGCCGGAGCGACCAGAACACCGGGGAGCTGTTTTTT. It yields the protein CAGRSDQNTGELFF.

J is TRBJ1-6 and V is TRBV19, with D possibly TRBD1 on 6 matching bases. V was trimmed by 4 bases and J by 11 bases, leaving 21 bases between them. Looked up from germline, CDR1 is LNHDA and CDR2 is SQIVND (reference sequence). CDR3 length: 16 amino acids. CDR3 DNA: TGTGCCAGTAGTACCACCGGGATTCACACAGGGACACCCCTCCACTTT. Its protein product is CASSTTGIHTGTPLHF.

The rearrangement joins TRBV12-3 or TRBV12-4 to TRBJ1-2, with D possibly matching TRBD1 (6 bases). Deletions cut 3 bases from V and 6 bases from J, with 11 bases between. The CDR3 is made up of 13 amino acids. CDR3 amino acids: CASSFSRGDGYTF. CDR3 in DNA: TGTGCCAGCAGTTTTAGCAGGGGTGATGGCTACACCTTC.

DNA for the CDR3: TGTGCCAGTAGGGGGACAGGGGAGTATGAAAAACTGTTTTTT. Its protein is CASRGTGEYEKLFF. The chain uses TRBV19 and TRBJ1-4; 10 nucleotides line up with TRBD1. Germline assignment: CDR1 LNHDA and CDR2 SQIVND (reference sequence). Germline trimming cut 6 bases from V and 6 bases from J; bases unmatched to any gene: 4. CDR3 length equals 14 residues.

This chain links TRBV18 with TRBJ2-2; TRBD2 matches at 8 bases. Germline V gives CDR1 KGHSH, CDR2 LQKENI. The CDR3 loop spans 15 amino acids. Trimming removed 3 bases from V and 6 bases from J; junction bases left unmatched: 6. CDR3 sequence (DNA): TGTGCCAGCTCACCGGTAGCGGGATCGTCCGGGGAGCTGTTTTTT. Translation: CASSPVAGSSGELFF.

The chain carries TRBV5-5 and TRBJ2-3; no clear D gene. This CDR3 region has 13 residues. Per the germline V gene, CDR1 is SGHKS and CDR2 is YYEKEE (reference sequence). With 4 bases removed from V and 6 bases from J, the gap between germline ends came to 12 bases. In DNA, the CDR3 is TGTGCCAGCAGCCCGGTCCCCAGGGATACGCAGTATTTT. Its translation: CASSPVPRDTQYF.

The chain carries TRBV18 and TRBJ1-5; tentatively, D is TRBD1 (5 bases). Germline CDR1 is KGHSH and CDR2 is LQKENI. The CDR3 is made up of 13 amino acids. V was clipped by 3 bases and J by 3 bases, with 6 bases between them. The CDR3 loop reads CASSPTDNQPQHF. CDR3 coding DNA: TGTGCCAGCTCACCGACAGACAATCAGCCCCAGCATTTT.

The chain joins TRBV5-5 to TRBJ1-5; D is perhaps TRBD1 (6 bases). There are 14 residues in the CDR3. V was trimmed by 3 bases and J by 6 bases, leaving 13 bases between them. CDR1 is SGHKS and CDR2 is YYEKEE in the germline V gene (reference sequence). The CDR3 loop is CASSYLTGTQPQHF. For the CDR3, the DNA is TGTGCCAGCAGCTATTTGACAGGCACTCAGCCCCAGCATTTT.